The T cell receptor (beta chain) under discussion was sequenced for a study of CD8+CD57+ T cells in acquired aplastic anemia. Overall study: Sorted CD4+ plus CD8+ cells gave DNA averaging 3.2 ug.

Patients selected for sequencing had displayed CD8+CD57+ cell expansion by flow cytometry. Severe acquired aplastic anemia was the diagnosis recorded for all patients. Among the patients, none had received any therapy at the time of blood sampling. The CDR3 sequence is 13 residues long. V dropped 6 bases and J dropped 4; count of bases not matched to a gene: 9. Germline V gives CDR1 DFQATT, CDR2 SNEGSKA (reference sequence). Study outcomes and limitations: In common between the patients and the controls were more than 25 CD8+ CDR3 sequences.

In this sample, this clonotype turned up a few times. What it binds is not known. CDR3 and TCR beta VDJ profiling relied on genomic DNA as the template. TCRdb used MiXCR to reprocess the reads, holding one entry per CDR3 protein. Found here are about 160,000 distinct CDR3 sequences, roughly 43% of them singletons; the top ten hold about 2.8%. What was sequenced was sorted CD4+, CD8+, or CD8+CD57+ T cells (not recorded which) from PBMCs. The chain employs TRBV20-1 and TRBJ2-7; the match to TRBD2 covers 7 bases. The clonotype was recovered from a human donor with aplastic anemia. CDR3 loop: CSARNGREYEQYF. As DNA, the CDR3 is TGCAGTGCCAGAAACGGGCGGGAGTACGAGCAGTACTTC.